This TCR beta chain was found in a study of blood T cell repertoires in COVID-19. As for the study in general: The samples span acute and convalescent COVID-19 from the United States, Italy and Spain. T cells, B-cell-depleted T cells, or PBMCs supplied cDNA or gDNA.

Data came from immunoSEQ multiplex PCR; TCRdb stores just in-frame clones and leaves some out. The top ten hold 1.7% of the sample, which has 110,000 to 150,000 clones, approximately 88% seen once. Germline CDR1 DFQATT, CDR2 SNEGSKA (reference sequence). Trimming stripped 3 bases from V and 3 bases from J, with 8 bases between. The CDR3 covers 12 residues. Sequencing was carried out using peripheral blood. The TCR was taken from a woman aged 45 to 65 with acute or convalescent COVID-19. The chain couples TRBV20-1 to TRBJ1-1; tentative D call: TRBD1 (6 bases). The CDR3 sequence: CSASRGYTEAFF. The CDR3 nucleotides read TGCAGTGCTAGTAGGGGGTACACTGAAGCTTTCTTT.